The following is a TCR beta chain sequence with its context. This specimen comes from a study of monozygotic twins with inflammatory bowel disease. The CDR3 totals 13 residues. The germline CDR1 and CDR2 sequences are DFQATT and SNEGSKA (reference sequence). TCRdb re-called the 5' RACE reads, yielding one record per CDR3 amino acid sequence without DNA. Here the sample table reports about 150,000 distinct CDR3 sequences. The specimen sequenced was blood. This rearrangement joins TRBV20-1 to TRBJ2-1; TCRdb's D gene call, TRBD1, goes unchecked for lack of DNA. The TCR originated in a human donor with ulcerative colitis or Crohn's disease, or a healthy co-twin of an affected twin (not recorded which). The CDR3 here is CSAPNFGGNEQFF.